This TCR beta chain came from a study of blood T cell repertoires in COVID-19 (dated by TCRdb to 2019 to 2021). In the study overall: Samples from collaborators originated in the United States, Italy and Spain and spanned both the acute and convalescent phases of COVID-19. The material from the prospective study consisted of cDNA or gDNA derived from T cells, B-cell-depleted T cells, or PBMCs. Subjects who had been exposed to COVID-19, were actively infected with it, or had recovered from it provided the deeply sampled blood TCRbeta repertoires that made up the dataset. Where available, HLA class I and class II types were obtained from metadata supplied by the sample provider rather than from assay-based typing. The repertoires were made available in a free public database intended to serve as a resource for research on the immune response to SARS-CoV-2. The samples were drawn from the first 160 participants of the ongoing ImmuneRACE study and from 950 to 1,500 subjects provided by 6 global collaborators. A de-identified subject ID, COVID-19 status, age in years and sex were almost always included in the sample metadata. The paper's findings and limits, for the study overall: Clinical and demographic metadata were provided uncurated, with the amount varying by source and participant.

TCRbeta CDR3 regions were amplified from genomic DNA using the immunoSEQ Assay, a bias-controlled multiplex PCR. In the original analysis: Nucleated cell counts per sample were estimated from amplification of reference gene primers within the assay. Sequence reads were collapsed and filtered to measure the absolute abundance of every unique TCRbeta CDR3 rearrangement. For each sample, productive Simpson clonality was calculated as the square root of Simpson's diversity index across productive rearrangements. TCRdb holds this immuneACCESS table with in-frame rearrangements only. Some clones are missing; in checked studies, unresolved V genes explain under half, and the rest has no known cause. The DNA was the basis for D and trimming; V, J and clone size are from that table. The sample has 200,000 to 250,000 clones on record, about nine tenths of them singletons. The ten largest clones add up to under 2.5% of the sample.

Turning to this clone: What antigen it recognizes has not been identified. It has no much larger one-base neighbor in the sample; base qualities were not kept.

Participants in the prospective study were enrolled through a virtual design, were aged about 18 to 100 years, and lived in approximately 24 United States geographic areas. In the prospective study, cohorts were assigned on the basis of participant-reported clinical history obtained from a screening survey and a study questionnaire. Recovered participants in ImmuneRACE Cohort 3 were defined as having two consecutive negative NP/OP PCR tests, clearance from a healthcare professional, or resolution of symptoms. Each participant in the prospective study had whole blood, serum and a nasopharyngeal or oropharyngeal swab collected by mobile phlebotomists. Prospective study participants could optionally give additional blood draws and questionnaires over an approximately 2-month period. Before DNA extraction, prospective study blood samples were shipped either frozen or at room temperature. The sequenced material came from PBMCs or T cells enriched from blood (not recorded which). The TCR was taken from a young woman who had recovered from COVID-19.

The bases read TGTGCCAGCACCCTACTGGACAGGGCTTTCTTT. Its protein product is CASTLLDRAFF. The chain is encoded by TRBV2 joined to TRBJ1-1; the junction holds 7 bases that match TRBD1. CDR1 and CDR2 were assigned from the germline V gene as SNHLY and FYNNEI. Germline trimming amounts to 7 bases on V and 11 bases on J, with 7 as the count of junction bases outside the gene matches. The CDR3 holds 11 amino acids from the cysteine to the phenylalanine. The retained sequence is limited to the CDR3, 33 bases, with the frame set at the first base.